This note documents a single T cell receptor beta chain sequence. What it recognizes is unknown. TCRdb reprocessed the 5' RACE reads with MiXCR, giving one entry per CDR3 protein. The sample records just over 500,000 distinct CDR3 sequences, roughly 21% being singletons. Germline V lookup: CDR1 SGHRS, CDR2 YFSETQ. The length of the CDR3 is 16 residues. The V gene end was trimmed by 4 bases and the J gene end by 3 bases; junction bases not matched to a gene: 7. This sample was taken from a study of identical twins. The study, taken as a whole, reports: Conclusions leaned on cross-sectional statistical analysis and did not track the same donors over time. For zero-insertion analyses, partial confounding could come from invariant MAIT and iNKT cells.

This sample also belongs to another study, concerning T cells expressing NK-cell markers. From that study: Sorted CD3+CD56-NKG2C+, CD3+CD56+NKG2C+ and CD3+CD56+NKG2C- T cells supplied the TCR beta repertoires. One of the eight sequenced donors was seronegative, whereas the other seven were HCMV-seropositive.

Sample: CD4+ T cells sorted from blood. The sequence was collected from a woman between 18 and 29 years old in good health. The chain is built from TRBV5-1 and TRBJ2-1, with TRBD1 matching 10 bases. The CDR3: CASSLGGQGNYNEQFF. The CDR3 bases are TGCGCCAGCAGCCTGGGGGGACAGGGGAACTACAATGAGCAGTTCTTC. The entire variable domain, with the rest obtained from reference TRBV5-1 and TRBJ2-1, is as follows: KAGVTQTPRYLIKTRGQQVTLSCSPISGHRSVSWYQQTPGQGLQFLFEYFSETQRNKGNFPGRFSGRQFSNSRSEMNVSTLELGDSALYLCASSLGGQGNYNEQFFGPGTRLTVL.